This TCR beta chain was profiled in a study of shared T cell receptors in the human thymus. CDR1 MNHNS and CDR2 SASEGT come from the germline V gene. V shed 5 bases and J 2 bases; nucleotides not matched to a gene: 5. CDR3 size: 15 residues. The data were produced by immunoSEQ multiplex PCR, yet TCRdb's version contains in-frame clones alone and is incomplete. This table has over 350,000 clones, 85% to 95% appearing once. The specimen was thymocytes. The chain joins TRBV6-1 to TRBJ1-5, with 8 bases aligning to TRBD1. This TCR came from a human donor. The CDR3 bases are TGTGCCAGCAGTTTCAGGGGGCGAGGCAATCAGCCCCAGCATTTT. Translated, it gives CASSFRGRGNQPQHF.